Following are 26 T cell receptor beta chains from one sample sequenced in a study of T-cell reconstitution after alpha-beta-depleted transplantation in children (dated by TCRdb to 2016 to 2017). Libraries were constructed by PCR. Sequenced using an Illumina HiSeq 2500. TCR libraries were prepared with molecular barcoding, using unique molecular identifiers to normalize TCRbeta repertoire quantification. TCRdb reran the public reads through fastp at Q25 and MiXCR, keeping productive beta chains. Rows matching on CDR3 protein sequence are summarized as one entry with the most common DNA and genes. Across this sample there are roughly 420,000 distinct CDR3 sequences, with 15% to 20% seen only once. Under 30% of the sample comes from the top ten. What the treatment or condition label conveys for this sample: allogeneic hematopoietic cell transplantation with graft depleted of TCRalphabeta T cells and CD19 B cells.

This sample comprised PBMCs, mostly from graft donor cells, obtained 360 days after TCRalphabeta/CD19-depleted stem cell transplant. The receptors here all came from a boy in the first two years of life who had a stem cell transplant for Wiskott-Aldrich syndrome, so the T cells may come from the graft donor.

The gene calls are TRBV7-9 and TRBJ2-7; either TRBD1 or TRBD2 may fit D (5 bases each). The V and J ends lost 5 bases and 5 bases respectively, with 16 bases between them. The CDR3 length is 14 residues. The V gene's germline CDR1 is SEHNR and CDR2 FQNEAQ (reference sequence). In nucleotides, the CDR3 is TGTGCCAGCAGCCTCAGGGATGAGGGAGACGAGCAGTACTTC. This encodes CASSLRDEGDEQYF.

This clonotype was observed a few times. The J gene is TRBJ2-2, the V gene TRBV6-1; D unresolved. The CDR3 runs to 14 residues. The germline gives CDR1 MNHNS, CDR2 SASEGT. Trimming removed 7 bases at V and 0 bases at J, with 9 bases between. CDR3 in DNA: TGTGCCAGCAACCCCAGCCCGAACACCGGGGAGCTGTTTTTT. It yields the protein CASNPSPNTGELFF.

CDR3 DNA: TGTGCCAGCAGCCTGGCGAGGGGTCCCATCAACTATGGCTACACCTTC. Its protein product is CASSLARGPINYGYTF. V usage is TRBV5-6 and J usage is TRBJ1-2, with TRBD1 as a possible D gene (5 bases). V was cut by 4 bases and J by 2 bases, with 18 bases left in between. CDR1 SGHDT and CDR2 YYEEEE come from the germline V gene. The CDR3 sequence is 16 residues long.

The J gene is TRBJ2-2, the V gene TRBV7-7, with 10 bases aligning to TRBD1. Germline assignment: CDR1 SSHAT and CDR2 FNYEAQ (reference sequence). CDR3 size: 17 residues. Trimming removed 2 bases from V and 7 bases from J; junction bases left unmatched: 10. CDR3 sequence (DNA): TGTGCCAGCAGCTTAAATCAAGGGACAGGGGATGGCGGGGAGCTGTTTTTT. It yields the protein CASSLNQGTGDGGELFF.

In its sample, this clonotype was seen a few times. J is TRBJ2-3 and V is TRBV7-8; 10 nucleotides align to TRBD2. The ends lost 1 base at V and 3 bases at J; junction bases unmatched: 7. This CDR3 has 17 amino acids. Germline V gives CDR1 SGHVS, CDR2 FQNEAQ. CDR3: CASSLGPLAGVTDTQYF. The CDR3, as DNA: TGTGCCAGCAGCTTAGGCCCCCTAGCGGGAGTTACAGATACGCAGTATTTT.

There are a few counts of this clonotype. The chain employs TRBV20-1 and TRBJ2-3, with 9 nucleotides matching TRBD2. Losses at the gene ends were 3 bases for V and 4 bases for J; bases not matched to a gene: 11. Germline CDR1 and CDR2: DFQATT and SNEGSKA (reference sequence). The CDR3 sequence is 16 residues long. The CDR3: CSARAPAGGLADTQYF. The CDR3 DNA is TGCAGTGCTAGGGCCCCGGCGGGGGGGTTAGCAGATACGCAGTATTTT.

This clonotype was recorded once. This chain uses TRBV28 with TRBJ2-2; perhaps TRBD1 as D (6 bases). CDR3 length equals 14 residues. CDR1 and CDR2 from the germline V gene are MDHEN and SYDVKM. V lost 6 bases, J lost 3 bases, and 11 bases lay in between. CDR3 bases: TGTGCCAGCAGCCCAACAGGGCACACCGGGGAGCTGTTTTTT. Translating it yields CASSPTGHTGELFF.

This chain links TRBV29-1 with TRBJ2-3; tentative D call: TRBD2 (6 bases). Germline CDR1 and CDR2: SQVTM and ANQGSEA. Trimming took 4 bases from V and 2 from J, leaving 10 bases between them. The CDR3 loop spans 13 amino acids. The CDR3 sequence: CSVGGKHTDTQYF. CDR3 bases: TGCAGCGTTGGCGGGAAGCACACAGATACGCAGTATTTT.

The gene calls are TRBV7-6 and TRBJ2-7; weak D call: TRBD1 (8 bases). The germline V gene encodes CDR1 SGHVS and CDR2 FNYEAQ. Trimming took off 2 bases at V and 3 bases at J, with 20 bases between the two ends. The CDR3 is made up of 17 amino acids. DNA for the CDR3: TGTGCCAGCAGCTTAAGGGAGGGCAAGGACAGGGTCTACGAGCAGTACTTC. Protein: CASSLREGKDRVYEQYF.

The table lists this clonotype with a few counts. V gene TRBV15 combines with J gene TRBJ2-1, with D possibly being TRBD2 (6 bases). This CDR3 spans 13 amino acids. CDR1 is LNHNV, CDR2 YYDKDF, per germline (reference sequence). Trimming pared 0 bases from V and 16 bases from J, leaving 16 bases between. CDR3 residues: CATSRDLAASVFF. CDR3 nucleotides: TGTGCCACCAGCAGAGATTTAGCGGCTAGCGTATTCTTC.

This clonotype was seen only a few times. This chain links TRBV20-1 with TRBJ2-3; 9 nucleotides agree with TRBD2. The CDR3 is 13 residues long. Germline values: CDR1 DFQATT, CDR2 SNEGSKA (reference sequence). CDR3 region: CSAPRGGVDTQYF. In DNA, the CDR3 is TGCAGCGCCCCGCGGGGGGGCGTAGATACGCAGTATTTT.

A few counts support this clonotype. The chain recombines TRBV6-5 with TRBJ2-2, with a weak D call TRBD2 (5 bases). Germline V gene data show CDR1 as MNHEY and CDR2 as SVGAGI. The CDR3 has 14 amino acids. V lost 2 bases to trimming and J lost 6 bases, with 10 bases between them. Written as DNA, the CDR3 is TGTGCCAGCAGTTACGGCGGAGCGGCCGGGGAGCTGTTTTTT. Its translation is CASSYGGAAGELFF.

This clonotype came up a few times. This chain's CDR3 is CSARDSRLQGYNYEQYF. The CDR3 bases are TGCAGTGCTAGAGATTCCCGTTTACAGGGGTACAACTACGAGCAGTACTTC. The J gene is TRBJ2-7, the V gene TRBV20-1, with 7 bases that match TRBD1. The V gene end was trimmed by 0 bases and the J gene end by 3 bases; junction bases not matched to a gene: 14. The germline CDR1 and CDR2 sequences are DFQATT and SNEGSKA (reference sequence). This CDR3 has 17 amino acids.

This chain links TRBV12-5 with TRBJ2-7, with a tentative D call TRBD2 (6 bases). V was pared by 5 bases and J by 5 bases, with 22 bases between. The V gene's germline CDR1 is LGHNT and CDR2 FRNRAP. This CDR3 has 16 amino acids. CDR3 sequence (DNA): TGTGCTAGTGGTGAAGACACCGGGCAGGGAGGCCACGAGCAGTACTTC. Its protein product is CASGEDTGQGGHEQYF. Drawing the rest from reference TRBV12-5 and TRBJ2-7, the complete variable domain is DARVTQTPRHKVTEMGQEVTMRCQPILGHNTVFWYRQTMMQGLELLAYFRNRAPLDDSGMPKDRFSAEMPDATLATLKIQPSEPRDSAVYFCASGEDTGQGGHEQYFGPGTRLTVT.

The table lists this clonotype with a few counts. CDR3 in DNA: TGTGCCAGCAGTTTACGGGGGAGGGTCCACGAGCAGTACTTC. This gives the protein CASSLRGRVHEQYF. The chain uses TRBV12-3 or TRBV12-4 and TRBJ2-7, with TRBD2 identical over 7 bases. The CDR3 is made up of 14 amino acids. V trimming: 2 bases; J trimming: 5 bases; junction bases outside the gene matches: 6.

This clonotype was detected only a few times. The gene calls are TRBV24-1 and TRBJ2-5, with D possibly being TRBD1 (6 bases). V lost 4 bases, J lost 2 bases, and 13 bases lay in between. This CDR3 has 15 amino acids. Germline values: CDR1 KGHDR, CDR2 SFDVKD. CDR3 nucleotide sequence: TGTGCCACCAGTGAAGGGACCGACAGGCAAGAGACCCAGTACTTC. The encoded protein is CATSEGTDRQETQYF.

The chain employs TRBV5-5 and TRBJ2-3, with 15 positions matching TRBD2. Germline lookup yields CDR1 SGHKS and CDR2 YYEKEE (reference sequence). This CDR3 is 16 amino acids long. Trimming took 0 bases from V and 7 from J; bases not matched to a gene: 3. This chain's CDR3 is CASSLAGTSGRNTQYF. In DNA, the CDR3 is TGTGCCAGCAGCTTGGCCGGGACTAGCGGGAGGAATACGCAGTATTTT.

The chain combines TRBV5-1 with TRBJ2-2; TRBD1 matches at 10 bases. Trimming at V came to 4 bases and at J to 2 bases, leaving 8 bases not matched to a gene. The CDR3 is 17 residues long. Germline V gene lookup returns CDR1 SGHRS and CDR2 YFSETQ. The CDR3 here is CASSISGTGANTGELFF. The CDR3 DNA sequence: TGCGCCAGCAGCATCTCCGGGACAGGGGCCAACACCGGGGAGCTGTTTTTT. The entire variable domain, with the rest obtained from reference TRBV5-1 and TRBJ2-2, is as follows: KAGVTQTPRYLIKTRGQQVTLSCSPISGHRSVSWYQQTPGQGLQFLFEYFSETQRNKGNFPGRFSGRQFSNSRSEMNVSTLELGDSALYLCASSISGTGANTGELFFGEGSRLTVL.

The V call is TRBV5-1, the J call TRBJ2-7; no clear D. The ends were cut back, 0 bases at V and 3 bases at J, with 13 bases in the middle. The CDR3 has 15 amino acids. Germline V gives CDR1 SGHRS, CDR2 YFSETQ. CDR3 in amino acids: CASSLGRNEGYEQYF. The CDR3 region has the DNA TGCGCCAGCAGCTTGGGACGTAACGAAGGCTACGAGCAGTACTTC.

This chain uses TRBV24-1 with TRBJ2-3; 8 bases match TRBD1. Germline CDR1 is KGHDR and CDR2 is SFDVKD. CDR3 length: 13 amino acids. J lost 5 bases, V lost 7 bases, and 4 bases had no gene match. The CDR3 protein is CATSQGAKDTQYF. The CDR3 DNA is TGTGCCACCAGCCAGGGGGCGAAAGATACGCAGTATTTT.

At least ten counts were recorded for this clonotype. The rearrangement uses TRBV12-3 or TRBV12-4 and TRBJ2-4; D possibly corresponds to TRBD2 (5 bases). The CDR3 extends over 15 amino acids. The ends were cut back, 4 bases at V and 4 bases at J, with 14 bases in the middle. Here the CDR3 DNA reads TGTGCCAGCAGTTCCCCCGGGCAGCGGAAAAACATTCAGTACTTC. It encodes CASSSPGQRKNIQYF.

The sample holds a few counts of this clonotype. The chain joins TRBV24-1 to TRBJ2-7; TRBD2 agrees at 11 bases. Germline trimming cut 3 bases from V and 4 bases from J; bases unmatched to any gene: 13. The germline V gene encodes CDR1 KGHDR and CDR2 SFDVKD. The CDR3 loop spans 18 amino acids. The CDR3 DNA reads as TGTGCCACCAGTGATGGCAAGACTAGCGGGGCATCGGGTTACGAGCAGTACTTC. Its translation: CATSDGKTSGASGYEQYF.

Only a few counts were recorded for this clonotype. The chain combines TRBV4-1 with TRBJ1-2; D is unresolved. This CDR3 is built from 15 residues. CDR1 is MGHRA, CDR2 YSYEKL, per germline. V was trimmed by 1 base and J by 0 bases, leaving 9 bases between them. CDR3 sequence reads: CASSQADTANYGYTF. In nucleotides, the CDR3 is TGCGCCAGCAGCCAAGCCGACACAGCTAACTATGGCTACACCTTC.

The chain recombines TRBV4-3 with TRBJ2-3; a weak D match, TRBD2 (5 bases). The CDR3 is 15 residues long. V was trimmed by 0 bases and J by 5 bases, leaving 12 bases between them. The V gene's germline CDR1 is LGHNA and CDR2 YSLEER. CDR3 in amino acids: CASSQELGPLDTQYF. CDR3 DNA: TGCGCCAGCAGCCAAGAACTAGGACCTTTAGATACGCAGTATTTT.

The J gene is TRBJ1-5, the V gene TRBV28, with unresolved D. The germline gives CDR1 MDHEN, CDR2 SYDVKM. CDR3 length: 13 amino acids. V was pared by 6 bases and J by 1 base, with 7 bases between. The CDR3 coding sequence is TGTGCCAGCAGGACATTAAGCAATCAGCCCCAGCATTTT. Amino acid sequence: CASRTLSNQPQHF.

In its sample, this clonotype was seen many times. The chain combines TRBV15 with TRBJ2-1; 9 bases map to TRBD2. The V segment lost 0 bases and the J segment 3 bases; nucleotides outside the gene matches: 6. The germline V gene encodes CDR1 LNHNV and CDR2 YYDKDF (reference sequence). CDR3 length equals 17 residues. CDR3: CATSRDVAGESYNEQFF. CDR3 DNA: TGTGCCACCAGCAGAGATGTAGCGGGAGAGAGCTACAATGAGCAGTTCTTC.